Each of the 23 T cell receptor beta chains below was sequenced from the same sample in a study of blood T cell repertoires in COVID-19. Profiled with immunoSEQ multiplex PCR; TCRdb holds only in-frame clones, not every one. The data show a few hundred thousand clones, with about 87% seen just once and roughly 4% held by the top ten. The source material was peripheral blood. These receptors were obtained from a man aged 55 to 70 who had recovered from COVID-19.

V is TRBV6-2 or TRBV6-3 and J is TRBJ1-2, with D hard to call. This CDR3 has 13 amino acids. The V and J ends lost 2 bases and 5 bases respectively, with 9 bases between them. The germline CDR1 and CDR2 sequences are MNHEY and SVGEGT. CDR3 nucleotides: TGTGCCAGCAGTTACGGACTTCGGTATGGCTACACCTTC. Its translation is CASSYGLRYGYTF.

This clone was picked up a small number of times. V usage is TRBV11-2 and J usage is TRBJ2-4, with 10 bases fitting TRBD2. CDR1 and CDR2 from the germline V gene are SGHAT and FQNNGV. The CDR3 covers 15 residues. V was clipped by 2 bases and J by 8 bases; unmatched bases: 6. CDR3 sequence: CASSLIAGGMDIQYF. The CDR3 nucleotides are TGTGCCAGCAGCTTAATAGCGGGGGGTATGGACATTCAGTACTTC.

The rearrangement links TRBV19 to TRBJ1-4; D ambiguous. V was pared by 7 bases and J by 6 bases, with 15 bases between. The germline V gene encodes CDR1 LNHDA and CDR2 SQIVND (reference sequence). The CDR3 loop spans 14 amino acids. The CDR3 DNA is TGTGCCAGTACCTCTTGGGAGGCAGATGAAAAACTGTTTTTT. This sequence encodes CASTSWEADEKLFF.

This chain uses TRBV11-2 with TRBJ1-4; D gene uncertain. V lost 5 bases and J 2 bases, leaving 9 bases between the germline ends. The CDR3 runs 14 residues. From germline, CDR1 is SGHAT and CDR2 FQNNGV. The CDR3 DNA follows: TGTGCCAGCAGCACCCGGGTGACTAATGAAAAACTGTTTTTT. It encodes CASSTRVTNEKLFF.

This clone was seen only once. The rearrangement joins TRBV5-4 to TRBJ2-7; 9 positions agree with TRBD1. The germline V gene has CDR1 SGHNT and CDR2 YYREEE (reference sequence). The CDR3 has 15 amino acids. V lost 0 bases to trimming and J lost 5 bases; unmatched junction nucleotides: 6. CDR3 bases: TGTGCCAGCAGCTTGGCCGGGACAGGGTTCCACGAGCAGTACTTC. Translating gives CASSLAGTGFHEQYF.

The gene calls are TRBV19 and TRBJ1-1; D possibly corresponds to TRBD1 (5 bases). The CDR3 extends over 15 amino acids. In germline, CDR1 is LNHDA, CDR2 SQIVND (reference sequence). The ends were cut back, 4 bases at V and 1 base at J, with 13 bases in the middle. CDR3 sequence (DNA): TGTGCCAGTAGTAATAGCGCGGGACCGAACACTGAAGCTTTCTTT. It yields the protein CASSNSAGPNTEAFF.

V gene TRBV11-2 combines with J gene TRBJ1-2, with D maybe TRBD1 (5 bases). CDR3 size: 14 residues. The germline V and J ends were trimmed by 3 bases and 2 bases, with 10 bases remaining between them. Germline CDR1 is SGHAT and CDR2 is FQNNGV. The CDR3 loop is CASSLGLQNYGYTF. The CDR3 coding sequence is TGTGCCAGCAGCTTGGGACTTCAAAACTATGGCTACACCTTC.

The chain is built from TRBV9 and TRBJ1-3, with D uncertain. V gave up 0 bases and J gave up 4 bases, with 11 bases separating them. CDR1 and CDR2 (germline): SGDLS, YYNGEE. This CDR3 comprises 15 residues. CDR3: CASSVGDTLGNTIYF. The CDR3 DNA sequence: TGTGCCAGCAGCGTAGGAGACACCTTGGGAAACACCATATATTTT.

Written as DNA, the CDR3 is TGTGCCAGCAGCCCACAGGTCTCCCTCTCTGGGGCCAACGTCCTGACTTTC. Amino acid sequence: CASSPQVSLSGANVLTF. The chain has TRBV4-2 and TRBJ2-6, with a weak D call TRBD1 (5 bases). Germline lookup yields CDR1 LGHNA and CDR2 YNFKEQ. V lost 4 bases and J lost 0, with 13 bases in between. The CDR3 has 17 amino acids.

The chain is built from TRBV30 and TRBJ2-3; TRBD2 agrees at 11 bases. Germline V lookup: CDR1 GTSNPN, CDR2 SVGIG (reference sequence). Trimming at V came to 3 bases and at J to 9 bases, leaving 5 bases not matched to a gene. The CDR3 sequence is 13 residues long. The CDR3, as DNA: TGTGCCTGGAGAATAGCGGGGGGGCGGACGCAGTATTTT. It translates to CAWRIAGGRTQYF.

V and J are TRBV9 and TRBJ2-3, with D perhaps TRBD2 (5 bases). V was shortened by 0 bases and J by 6 bases, with 20 bases between the two germline ends. From germline, CDR1 is SGDLS and CDR2 YYNGEE. This CDR3 is 17 amino acids long. The CDR3 is CASSVDGTSLLMDTQYF. DNA for the CDR3: TGTGCCAGCAGCGTAGACGGAACTAGTCTTCTTATGGATACGCAGTATTTT.

Written as DNA, the CDR3 is TGTGCCAGCAGCGCCCCACTAGCGCGTATTGGAGAGACCCAGTACTTC. This codes for CASSAPLARIGETQYF. The chain carries TRBV6-2 or TRBV6-3 and TRBJ2-5, with 7 nucleotides matching TRBD2. Germline CDR1 reads MNHEY; CDR2 reads SVGEGT. The CDR3 totals 16 residues. Trimming removed 6 bases from V and 4 bases from J; junction bases left unmatched: 14.

This chain links TRBV30 with TRBJ2-3; TRBD2 matches 7 bases. Germline assignment: CDR1 GTSNPN and CDR2 SVGIG (reference sequence). J was trimmed by 9 bases and V by 0 bases; bases with no gene match: 6. The CDR3 contains 13 residues. In DNA, the CDR3 is TGTGCCTGGAGTGTGAACTGGGAGGGGACGCAGTATTTT. It is translated as CAWSVNWEGTQYF.

This rearrangement joins TRBV14 to TRBJ1-2; the D is unclear. Trimming stripped 0 bases from V and 4 bases from J, with 18 bases between. Germline V gene data show CDR1 as SGHDN and CDR2 as FVKESK. The length of the CDR3 is 17 residues. The CDR3: CASSQDLERARGYGYTF. As DNA, the CDR3 is TGTGCCAGCAGCCAAGATTTGGAGCGGGCTCGCGGCTATGGCTACACCTTC.

The V and J genes are TRBV6-5 and TRBJ1-1, with a possible D match to TRBD1 (6 bases). CDR1 is MNHEY, CDR2 SVGAGI, per germline. The CDR3 is 13 residues long. Between the trimmed V and J ends, which lost 7 bases and 1 base, there was a span of 10 bases. The CDR3 nucleotides are TGTGCCAGCAACAGGGCGCCGAACACTGAAGCTTTCTTT. It encodes CASNRAPNTEAFF.

This clone showed up just a few times. The chain recombines TRBV3-1 (or the pseudogene TRBV3-2) with TRBJ1-4; 10 positions match TRBD1. Germline V gives CDR1 LGHDT, CDR2 YNNKEL (reference sequence). The CDR3 length is 14 residues. The V and J ends lost 10 bases and 6 bases, in that order; junction bases with no gene match: 8. In DNA, the CDR3 is TGTGCCACCAACCAGGGGACAGGGGATGAAAAACTGTTTTTT. Protein product: CATNQGTGDEKLFF.

This chain uses TRBV18 with TRBJ2-2; a weak D match, TRBD1 (6 bases). This CDR3 has 16 amino acids. The ends were cut back, 2 bases at V and 0 bases at J, with 10 bases in the middle. The V gene's germline CDR1 is KGHSH and CDR2 LQKENI. The CDR3 bases are TGTGCCAGCTCACCAGAGGGACATTCGAACACCGGGGAGCTGTTTTTT. Translating gives CASSPEGHSNTGELFF.

This chain connects TRBV18 to TRBJ1-1; 11 bases align to TRBD1. The CDR3 spans 14 residues. Germline V gene lookup returns CDR1 KGHSH and CDR2 LQKENI. J was trimmed by 10 bases and V by 1 base; bases with no gene match: 5. This chain's CDR3 is CASSPQPGTGGAFF. CDR3 DNA sequence: TGTGCCAGCTCACCACAACCCGGGACAGGGGGAGCTTTCTTT.

This chain joins TRBV7-9 and TRBJ1-4; D is undetermined. Germline CDR1 SEHNR, CDR2 FQNEAQ (reference sequence). This CDR3 region has 15 residues. The ends were cut back, 3 bases at V and 4 bases at J, with 12 bases in the middle. The CDR3 here is CASSFGRTFNEKLFF. The DNA for the CDR3 is TGTGCCAGCAGCTTCGGACGGACTTTTAATGAAAAACTGTTTTTT.

A note on this clone: This CDR3 is also generated by other DNA sequences in the sample. This chain links TRBV5-1 with TRBJ1-5, with D perhaps matching TRBD1 (6 bases). This CDR3 contains 14 residues. Trimming cost V 0 bases and J 7 bases, with 11 bases left between them. The germline gives CDR1 SGHRS, CDR2 YFSETQ. The CDR3, as DNA: TGCGCCAGCAGCTTGGAACAGGGTGGGCAGCCCCAGCATTTT. As protein: CASSLEQGGQPQHF.

This chain uses TRBV7-2 with TRBJ2-7, with 11 nucleotides matching TRBD1. Losses at the gene ends were 2 bases for V and 5 bases for J; bases not matched to a gene: 5. CDR1 and CDR2 from the germline V gene are SGHTA and FQGNSA. The CDR3 is 15 amino acids. The CDR3 nucleotides read TGTGCCAGCAGCTTAATCGGACAGGGGGCCGACGAGCAGTACTTC. Its translation: CASSLIGQGADEQYF.

V gene TRBV24-1 combines with J gene TRBJ2-1, with 11 bases identical to TRBD2. The CDR3 contains 16 residues. Germline assignment: CDR1 KGHDR and CDR2 SFDVKD. V shed 4 bases and J 1 base; nucleotides not matched to a gene: 2. The DNA of the CDR3 is TGTGCCACCAGTGAACTAGCGGGGGCTTCCTACAATGAGCAGTTCTTC. Amino acid sequence: CATSELAGASYNEQFF.

This sequence joins TRBV11-2 and TRBJ1-2; 7 nucleotides match TRBD1. This CDR3 has 16 residues. Germline V gene sequence: CDR1 SGHAT, CDR2 FQNNGV. The junction had 11 bases not matched to a gene; V was cut back by 5 bases and J by 2 bases. The CDR3 bases are TGTGCCAGCAGCCGAGGACAGGTTGGGTCAAACTATGGCTACACCTTC. Its translation: CASSRGQVGSNYGYTF.